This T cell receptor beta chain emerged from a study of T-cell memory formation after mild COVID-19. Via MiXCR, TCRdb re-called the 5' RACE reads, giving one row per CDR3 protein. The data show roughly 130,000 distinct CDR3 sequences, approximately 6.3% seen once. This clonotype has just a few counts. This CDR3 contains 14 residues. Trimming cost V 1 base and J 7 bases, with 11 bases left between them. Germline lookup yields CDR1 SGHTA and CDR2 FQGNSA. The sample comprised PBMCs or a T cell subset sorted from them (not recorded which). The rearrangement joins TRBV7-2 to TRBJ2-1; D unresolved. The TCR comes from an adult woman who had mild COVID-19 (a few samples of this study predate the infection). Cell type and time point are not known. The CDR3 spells CASSLGVAWNEQFF. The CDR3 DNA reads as TGTGCCAGCAGCTTAGGGGTGGCATGGAATGAGCAGTTCTTC.